This TCR beta chain was found in a study of CXCR3-negative and CXCR3-positive naive CD8 T cells. This clonotype registers medium-sized by frequency. The antigen remains unidentified. CD45RO-CCR7+CD27+CD95- marked naive CD8+ T cells. Study outcomes and limitations: CXCR3-positive naive cells carried more hydrophobic TRB CDR3s than CXCR3-negative ones. Diversity ran similarly high across both naive subsets but far lower in memory CD8+ cells.

All TRB cDNA libraries came from 5' RACE performed with UMI labels. One entry per CDR3 protein, without DNA, is what TCRdb gives after re-calling the 5' RACE reads. The sample includes 3,000 to 5,000 distinct CDR3 sequences. The sequence derives from a human donor in good health. Some clones in this sample may be carry-over from other donors' samples. Sequenced material: naive CXCR3- CD8+ T cells from blood. Indicated subset: CD45RO-CCR7+CD27+CD95- naive CD8+ T cells lacking CXCR3 (TNR3-).

CDR3 loop: CSVVRESGELFF. The chain recombines TRBV29-1 with TRBJ2-2. Germline V gene lookup returns CDR1 SQVTM and CDR2 ANQGSEA. This CDR3 is 12 amino acids long.